This TCR beta chain was obtained from a study of cytomegalovirus exposure and HLA in healthy donors. With regard to this clone: The antigen is undetermined.

General study findings and limits: Later analysis suggested links between common viral pathogens and several top significant clusters. Of the V segments, some could not be distinguished, including TRBV6-2 and TRBV6-3, and were excluded.

Germline V gene lookup returns CDR1 SGHRS and CDR2 YFSETQ. This CDR3 is 15 amino acids long. V gave up 3 bases and J gave up 1 base, with 11 bases separating them. Though nominally healthy at sampling, donors likely had unrecorded immune exposures. PCR primers comprised 60 Vbeta and 13 Jbeta primers. Profiling relied on immunoSEQ multiplex PCR, and the TCRdb table lists in-frame clones only, not all of them. The sample shows about 130,000 clones, 81% of them seen only once. V gene TRBV5-1 combines with J gene TRBJ1-5; TRBD1 is a possible D gene (5 bases). The sequence came from a man aged 18-30 years in good health and CMV-seronegative. Sequencing used PBMCs. DNA of the CDR3: TGCGCCAGCAGCTCCACCCCAGGGAGCAATCAGCCCCAGCATTTT. Residues: CASSSTPGSNQPQHF.